A single TCR beta chain is shown here with its context. Its target is not known. The CDR3 runs to 14 residues. Germline-derived CDR1 and CDR2 are MDHEN and SYDVKM. V dropped 3 bases and J dropped 7 bases, with 13 bases sitting between them. The source of roughly 2 micrograms of genomic DNA for TCR beta libraries was cryopreserved PBMCs. Assay: immunoSEQ multiplex PCR; the TCRdb copy retains only in-frame clones and omits some. The table has 150,000 or so clones, less than 85% seen once. The data are from a study of cytotoxic CD8 clonotypes in ibrutinib-treated CLL. Findings and caveats of the study: Patients showed higher baseline clonality than age-matched healthy donors, and it tracked circulating CD8+ T-cell counts.

The sequence was obtained from a human donor with chronic lymphocytic leukemia. This specimen was PBMCs, taken after 24 months of ibrutinib treatment. This chain joins TRBV28 and TRBJ2-1; D possibly matches TRBD1 or TRBD2 (5 bases each). The CDR3 sequence: CASSFNEGLNEQFF. CDR3 bases: TGTGCCAGCAGTTTCAATGAGGGGCTGAATGAGCAGTTCTTC.